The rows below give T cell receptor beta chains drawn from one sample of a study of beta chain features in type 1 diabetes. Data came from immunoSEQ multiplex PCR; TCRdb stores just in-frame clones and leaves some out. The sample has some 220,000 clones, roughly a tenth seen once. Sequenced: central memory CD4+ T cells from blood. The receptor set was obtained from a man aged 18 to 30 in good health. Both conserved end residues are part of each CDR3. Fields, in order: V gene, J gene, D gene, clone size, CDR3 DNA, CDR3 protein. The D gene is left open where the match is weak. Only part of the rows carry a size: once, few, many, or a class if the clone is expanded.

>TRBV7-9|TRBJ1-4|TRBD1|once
TGTGCCAGCAGCCCGGACAGGGGATCTAATGAAAAACTGTTTTTT
CASSPDRGSNEKLFF
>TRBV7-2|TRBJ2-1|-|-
TGTGCCAGCAGCTTTAGACTTTACAATGAGCAGTTCTTC
CASSFRLYNEQFF
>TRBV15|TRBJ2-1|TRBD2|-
TGTGCCACCAGCAGTCCGGGACTAGCGTCAATGAATGAGCAGTTCTTC
CATSSPGLASMNEQFF
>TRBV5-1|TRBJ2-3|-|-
TGCGCCAGCAGCTTGGCCGGCTCGAGGGTAGCAGATACGCAGTATTTT
CASSLAGSRVADTQYF
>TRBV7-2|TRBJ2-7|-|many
TGTGCCAGCAGCTTTCCAACGGCCAATCCCTACGAGCAGTACTTC
CASSFPTANPYEQYF
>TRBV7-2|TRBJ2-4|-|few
TGTGCCAGCAGCGTCCGGGGCCAAAACATTCAGTACTTC
CASSVRGQNIQYF
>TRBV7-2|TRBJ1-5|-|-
TGTGCCAGCAGTTGGGGGGAAGCGCAGCCCCAGCATTTT
CASSWGEAQPQHF
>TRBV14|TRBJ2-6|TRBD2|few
TGTGCCAGCAGCCAGAATGCAGCGGGAGGGTCTGGGGCCAACGTCCTGACTTTC
CASSQNAAGGSGANVLTF
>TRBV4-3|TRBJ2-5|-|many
TGCGCCAGCAGCCGCGGACCGGGAGAGACCCAGTACTTC
CASSRGPGETQYF
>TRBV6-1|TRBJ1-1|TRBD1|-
TGTGCCAGTGGGAGGGGGCGTTCCGACACTGAAGCTTTCTTT
CASGRGRSDTEAFF
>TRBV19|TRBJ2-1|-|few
TGTGCCAGTAGTAGGGACTGGCCCAATGAGCAGTTCTTC
CASSRDWPNEQFF
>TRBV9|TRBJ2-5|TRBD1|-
TGTGCCAGCAGCCCGGACAGGGAGGCCCAGTACTTC
CASSPDREAQYF
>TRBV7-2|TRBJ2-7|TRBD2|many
TGTGCCAGCAGCTTAGTATGGGGGGGATACGACGAGCAGTACTTC
CASSLVWGGYDEQYF
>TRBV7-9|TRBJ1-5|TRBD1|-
TGTGCCAGCAGCTCGAGTCCCGGGACAGGGAATCAGCCCCAGCATTTT
CASSSSPGTGNQPQHF
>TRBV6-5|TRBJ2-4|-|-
TGTGCCAGCAGTGACAATACACTTCGAGGCATTCAGTACTTC
CASSDNTLRGIQYF
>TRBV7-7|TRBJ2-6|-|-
TGTGCTAGCAGCCCAGGGGATGGGGCCAACGTCCTGACTTTC
CASSPGDGANVLTF
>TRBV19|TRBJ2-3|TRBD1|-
TGTGCCAGTAGTAGGATGGACAGGTTCACAGATACGCAGTATTTT
CASSRMDRFTDTQYF
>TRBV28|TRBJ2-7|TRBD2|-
TGTGCCAGCATATTAAGCGGGAGTGGCTCCTACGAGCAGTACTTC
CASILSGSGSYEQYF
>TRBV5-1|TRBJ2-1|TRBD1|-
TGCGCCAGCAGCTTGGAGGGACAGAACTACAATGAGCAGTTCTTC
CASSLEGQNYNEQFF
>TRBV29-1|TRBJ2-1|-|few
TGCAGCGTTGGGACCAGGAATTACAATGAGCAGTTCTTC
CSVGTRNYNEQFF
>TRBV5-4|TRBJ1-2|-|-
TGTGCCAGCAGCACCCCTGGTGGGAAAACGGGCTATGGCTACACCTTC
CASSTPGGKTGYGYTF
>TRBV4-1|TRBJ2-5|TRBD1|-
TGCGCCAGCAGCGGTTGGACAGGTCTATCGGGAGAGACCCAGTACTTC
CASSGWTGLSGETQYF
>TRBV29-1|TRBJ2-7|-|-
TGCAGCGTTTCCCGTGACACGTTCGAGCAGTACTTC
CSVSRDTFEQYF
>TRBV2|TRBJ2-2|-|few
TGTGCCAGCAGAGGAGACCGGGGGATCTTAGGGAACACCGGGGAGCTGTTTTTT
CASRGDRGILGNTGELFF
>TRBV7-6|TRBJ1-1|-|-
TGTGCCAGCAGCTTAGGGTCCTTGAACACTGAAGCTTTCTTT
CASSLGSLNTEAFF
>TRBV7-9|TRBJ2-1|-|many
TGTGCCAGCAGCGTAAGCGGAGGCCACTACAATGAGCAGTTCTTC
CASSVSGGHYNEQFF
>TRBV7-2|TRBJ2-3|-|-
TGTGCCAGCAGCTTAGATCAGGCAGATACGCAGTATTTT
CASSLDQADTQYF
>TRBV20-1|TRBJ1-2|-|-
TGCAGTGCTCAGGGTTCTCATGGCTACACCTTC
CSAQGSHGYTF
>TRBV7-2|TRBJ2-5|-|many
TGTGCCAGCAGCTTAATGGTTACACTAGAAGAGACCCAGTACTTC
CASSLMVTLEETQYF
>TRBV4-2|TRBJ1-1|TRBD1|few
TGTGCCAGCAGCCAAGAGAACAGGGGGGGGACTGAAGCTTTCTTT
CASSQENRGGTEAFF
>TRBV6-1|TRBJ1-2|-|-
TGTGCCAGCAGTGAAGCGGCGCCAGGGGACGGTGGCTACACCTTC
CASSEAAPGDGGYTF
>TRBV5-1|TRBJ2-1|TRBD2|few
TGCGCCAGCAGCTTGGAGGCGGGAGGTGAGCAGTTCTTC
CASSLEAGGEQFF
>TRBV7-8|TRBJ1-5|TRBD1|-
TGTGCCAGCAGCTTAGTAACAGGGGGCGACCAGCCCCAGCATTTT
CASSLVTGGDQPQHF
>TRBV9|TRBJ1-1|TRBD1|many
TGTGCCAGCAGCGTAGGTCCCCCCGGACAGGGGGAAACTTTCTTT
CASSVGPPGQGETFF
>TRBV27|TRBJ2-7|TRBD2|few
TGTGCCAGCAGTTTCGGTAGGCTAGCGGGAGTCGTACCCTACGAGCAGTACTTC
CASSFGRLAGVVPYEQYF
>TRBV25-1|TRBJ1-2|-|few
TGTGCCAGCACCGCTAGCGGGGCTAACTATGGCTACACCTTC
CASTASGANYGYTF
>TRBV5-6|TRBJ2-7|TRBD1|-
TGTGCCAGCAGCTGGGGACAGGGTTTAGTGCAGTACTTC
CASSWGQGLVQYF
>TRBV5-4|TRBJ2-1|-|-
TGTGCCAGCAGCTTGAATGGGGCTCGGCAGTTCTTC
CASSLNGARQFF
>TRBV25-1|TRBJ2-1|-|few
TGTGCCAGCAGCGACTGGGCAGGGTTTCGGAATGAGCAGTTCTTC
CASSDWAGFRNEQFF
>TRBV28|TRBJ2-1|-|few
TGTGCCAGCAGTTCAATTTCCGGGAGTGGGAATGAGCAGTTCTTC
CASSSISGSGNEQFF
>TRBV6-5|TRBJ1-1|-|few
TGTGCCAGCAGTCTACAGGACGAGAACACTGAAGCTTTCTTT
CASSLQDENTEAFF
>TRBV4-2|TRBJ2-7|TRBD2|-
TGTGCCAGCAGCCAAGGCCTAGCGGGAGGGCGATCCCACGAGCAGTACTTC
CASSQGLAGGRSHEQYF
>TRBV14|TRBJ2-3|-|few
TGTGCCAGCAGCCAAGTGAAAGGAACCGGGGGAGATACGCAGTATTTT
CASSQVKGTGGDTQYF
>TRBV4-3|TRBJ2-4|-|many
TGCGCCAGCAGCCAAGATTTGACTTATTTAGCCAAAAACATTCAGTACTTC
CASSQDLTYLAKNIQYF
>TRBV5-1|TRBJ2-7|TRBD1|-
TGCGCCAGCAGCTCCGGGACAGGGGGCTACGAGCAGTACTTC
CASSSGTGGYEQYF
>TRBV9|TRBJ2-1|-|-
TGTGCCAGCAGCGTATCAGTTAGCCGGGAATACAATGAGCAGTTCTTC
CASSVSVSREYNEQFF
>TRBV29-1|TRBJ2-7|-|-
TGCAGCGTTACACCTCGGATCCCCTACGAGCAGTACTTC
CSVTPRIPYEQYF
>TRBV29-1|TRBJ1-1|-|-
TGCAGCGTGGAACAGGGTCTGGGCACTGAAGCTTTCTTT
CSVEQGLGTEAFF
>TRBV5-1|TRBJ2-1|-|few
TGCGCCAGCAGCTTGGAAGGGCTCTACAATGAGCAGTTCTTC
CASSLEGLYNEQFF
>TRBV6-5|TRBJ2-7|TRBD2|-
TGTGCCAGCAGCACTAGCGGGAGGGCCTACGAGCAGTACTTC
CASSTSGRAYEQYF
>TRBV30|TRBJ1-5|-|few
TGTGCCTGGAGCGCAGGGGCTAGCAATCAGCCCCAGCATTTT
CAWSAGASNQPQHF
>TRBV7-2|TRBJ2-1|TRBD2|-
TGTGCCAGCAGCTTAGCAGGACTAGTTCATGAGCAGTTCTTC
CASSLAGLVHEQFF
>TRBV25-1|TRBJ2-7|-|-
TGTGCCAGCAGGGATACAGGGTACGAGCAGTACTTC
CASRDTGYEQYF